This T cell receptor beta chain was identified during a study of blood T cell repertoires in COVID-19. About the study: Sample material is recorded as cDNA or gDNA derived from T cells, B-cell-depleted T cells, or PBMCs.

Trimming cost V 8 bases and J 5 bases; bases outside gene matches: 7. Germline V lookup: CDR1 MGHDK, CDR2 SYGVNS. CDR3 length equals 13 residues. Sequencing was performed with immunoSEQ multiplex PCR; in TCRdb, only in-frame clones are kept and a portion is missing. The sample yields 24,000 or so clones, around 84% seen once. This sequence was found in a woman aged 80 or older with acute or convalescent COVID-19. The sample consisted of peripheral blood. J is TRBJ2-5 and V is TRBV25-1; 8 bases line up with TRBD1. CDR3: CASDGQGFETQYF. The CDR3 DNA sequence: TGTGCCAGCGACGGACAGGGTTTTGAGACCCAGTACTTC.